A single sample is the source of the 26 T cell receptor beta chains below, sequenced in a study of blood T cells in healthy people across ages. A J-beta primer mix and a sample-barcoded 5' primer were used in a second PCR of roughly 7 to 12 cycles. TCRdb independently ran MiXCR on the 5' RACE reads; one entry per CDR3 protein. The sample has 910,000 or so distinct CDR3 sequences; about 51% are singletons. The sequencing input was blood. All receptors derive from a woman in her sixties or seventies in good health.

Note on this clonotype: A clone one base away is much larger, so this may be a read error. The rearrangement uses TRBV12-3 or TRBV12-4 and TRBJ2-3; possible D gene TRBD2, 5 bases. Trimming cost V 2 bases and J 4 bases, with 13 bases left between them. This CDR3 region has 15 residues. The CDR3 sequence: CASSLWEGSADTQYF. CDR3 nucleotides: TGTGCCAGCAGTTTATGGGAAGGGAGCGCAGATACGCAGTATTTT.

The CDR3 bases are TGCAGTGCTGGCCCCGCCGGGAGGCATAGCGAGCAGTACTTC. It codes for CSAGPAGRHSEQYF. The rearrangement joins TRBV20-1 to TRBJ2-5, with 7 bases lining up with TRBD2. The closer fit of TRBJ2-7 to the DNA end suggests the J call may be wrong. This CDR3 region has 14 residues. Per germline, CDR1 DFQATT and CDR2 SNEGSKA (reference sequence).

This clonotype has just a few counts. V is TRBV7-6 and J is TRBJ2-3; D might be TRBD1 (5 bases). The germline V and J ends were trimmed by 5 bases and 2 bases, with 17 bases remaining between them. This CDR3 comprises 16 residues. Germline-derived CDR1 and CDR2 are SGHVS and FNYEAQ. In DNA, the CDR3 is TGTGCCAGCAGCCCTCGACAGTCGGGCCTCACAGATACGCAGTATTTT. Protein product: CASSPRQSGLTDTQYF.

This chain uses TRBV2 with TRBJ1-2; the match to TRBD1 covers 8 bases. CDR1 and CDR2 from the germline V gene are SNHLY and FYNNEI. The CDR3 is made up of 12 amino acids. With 5 bases clipped from V and 7 bases from J, the junction kept 3 bases outside the gene matches. CDR3 DNA sequence: TGTGCCAGCAGTCCGGACAGGGCTGGCTACACCTTC. This codes for CASSPDRAGYTF.

This chain links TRBV20-1 with TRBJ1-5, with D hard to call. Germline CDR1 reads DFQATT; CDR2 reads SNEGSKA (reference sequence). V was shortened by 3 bases and J by 6 bases, with 12 bases between the two germline ends. This CDR3 spans 13 amino acids. CDR3 coding DNA: TGCAGTGCTAGCCTCCGGGGAGGTCAGCCCCAGCATTTT. Its translation: CSASLRGGQPQHF.

This clonotype was seen a handful of times. V gene TRBV4-2 combines with J gene TRBJ1-4; D uncertain. V lost 0 bases and J 0 bases, leaving 8 bases between the germline ends. Germline CDR1 reads LGHNA; CDR2 reads YNFKEQ. The CDR3 runs to 16 residues. The chain's CDR3 is CASSQERAATNEKLFF. The CDR3 bases are TGTGCCAGCAGCCAAGAACGGGCGGCAACTAATGAAAAACTGTTTTTT.

This clonotype was counted between two and nine times. DNA of the CDR3: TGTGCCAGCAGCGTCCGGGACAGCCCTCAATTTTTCTACGAGCAGTACTTC. Its translation: CASSVRDSPQFFYEQYF. This chain connects TRBV9 to TRBJ2-7, with TRBD1 matching 7 bases. The CDR3 totals 17 residues. With 2 bases clipped from V and 3 bases from J, the junction kept 14 bases outside the gene matches. Germline V lookup: CDR1 SGDLS, CDR2 YYNGEE.

The chain uses TRBV27 and TRBJ2-3, with D possibly being TRBD1 or TRBD2 (5 bases each). Trimming pared 5 bases from V and 2 bases from J, leaving 20 bases between. Per the germline V gene, CDR1 is MNHEY and CDR2 is SMNVEV (reference sequence). The CDR3 loop spans 17 amino acids. This CDR3 is CASSMRPGQGLTDTQYF. The CDR3 DNA reads as TGTGCCAGCAGTATGAGGCCGGGGCAAGGCCTCACAGATACGCAGTATTTT.

Here the CDR3 reads CASSSMSGKLFF. CDR3 in DNA: TGTGCCAGCAGTTCTATGAGCGGAAAACTGTTTTTT. The J gene is TRBJ1-4, the V gene TRBV27; D not certain. Trimming pared 4 bases from V and 10 bases from J, leaving 10 bases between. This CDR3 comprises 12 residues. Germline CDR1 is MNHEY and CDR2 is SMNVEV (reference sequence).

This chain links TRBV4-1 with TRBJ1-2; 8 nucleotides agree with TRBD1. Germline CDR1 reads MGHRA; CDR2 reads YSYEKL. V lost 3 bases, J lost 3 bases, and 6 bases stayed unmatched. CDR3 length equals 15 residues. The DNA for the CDR3 is TGCGCCAGCAGCCAGCGGACAGGGCGGGACTATGGCTACACCTTC. This translates into CASSQRTGRDYGYTF.

This chain uses TRBV4-3 with TRBJ2-1; no definite D call. The end of the DNA is better explained by TRBJ2-7, so the J call may be wrong. Germline V CDR1 and CDR2: LGHNA, YSLEER. The CDR3 loop spans 15 amino acids. CDR3 coding DNA: TGCGCCAGCAGCCAAGAACGGAGCTCCTACAATGAGCAGTACTTC. This codes for CASSQERSSYNEQYF.

V is TRBV6-1 and J is TRBJ2-4; D uncertain. The CDR3 sequence is 20 residues long. Trimming removed 3 bases from V and 1 base from J, with 25 bases in between. From germline, CDR1 is MNHNS and CDR2 SASEGT. The CDR3, as DNA: TGTGCCAGCAGTGACTTGTTCGGGTTGGTGGCGGTAGGTGCCAAAAACATTCAGTACTTC. As protein: CASSDLFGLVAVGAKNIQYF.

The rearrangement links TRBV6-5 to TRBJ2-5; the match to TRBD2 covers 11 bases. V dropped 7 bases and J dropped 6; count of bases not matched to a gene: 4. This CDR3 region has 13 residues. Germline V gene sequence: CDR1 MNHEY, CDR2 SVGAGI. DNA for the CDR3: TGTGCCAGCACTAGCGGGGGGACGAAGACCCAGTACTTC. Translated, it gives CASTSGGTKTQYF.

The chain employs TRBV20-1 and TRBJ1-6; 7 bases match TRBD1. The V gene's germline CDR1 is DFQATT and CDR2 SNEGSKA (reference sequence). The V segment lost 6 bases and the J segment 7 bases; nucleotides outside the gene matches: 12. The length of the CDR3 is 15 residues. The CDR3: CSAPRDSPANSPLHF. In nucleotides, the CDR3 is TGCAGTGCCCCGAGGGACAGCCCAGCCAATTCACCCCTCCACTTT.

The genes are TRBV12-3 or TRBV12-4 and TRBJ2-7; perhaps D is TRBD1 or TRBD2 (6 bases each). The end of the DNA is better explained by TRBJ2-5, so the J call may be wrong. The CDR3 is 15 amino acids. DNA of the CDR3: TGTGCCAGCAGTCCTATAAGGGGGGATGTTGGGACCCAGTACTTC. Translating it yields CASSPIRGDVGTQYF.

This chain joins TRBV20-1 and TRBJ2-5; D uncertain. The end of the DNA fits TRBJ2-7 better, so the J call may be wrong. The CDR3 consists of 12 residues. Germline V gene lookup returns CDR1 DFQATT and CDR2 SNEGSKA (reference sequence). The CDR3 DNA is TGCAGTGCCGAGCTAGGAATCTACGAGCAGTACTTC. Translated: CSAELGIYEQYF.

Concerning this clonotype: The germline gene is not matched at one end of the junction; a read error may be the cause. V usage is TRBV6-2 or TRBV6-3 and J usage is TRBJ2-7; D gene unclear. Germline V gene sequence: CDR1 MNHEY, CDR2 SVGEGT. The CDR3 sequence is 13 residues long. The CDR3 is CASNSGMFYDQYF. The CDR3 nucleotides are TGTGCCAGCAACTCCGGTATGTTCTACGACCAGTACTTC.

The chain joins TRBV9 to TRBJ2-7, with TRBD2 matching over 8 bases. The J call may be faulty, since TRBJ2-5 better matches the DNA end. CDR1 is SGDLS, CDR2 YYNGEE, per germline. CDR3 length: 15 residues. The CDR3 reads CASSNQAGEAGTQYF. For the CDR3, the DNA is TGTGCCAGCAGCAACCAAGCGGGAGAGGCAGGGACCCAGTACTTC.

The rearrangement uses TRBV9 and TRBJ2-1; D not certain. The germline V gene encodes CDR1 SGDLS and CDR2 YYNGEE. V gave up 0 bases and J gave up 3 bases, with 10 bases separating them. The CDR3 sequence is 15 residues long. As DNA, the CDR3 is TGTGCCAGCAGCGTAGATGGTGCAGTCTACAATGAGCAGTTCTTC. This translates into CASSVDGAVYNEQFF.

The chain employs TRBV6-6 and TRBJ2-3; tentatively, D is TRBD1 (6 bases). Between the trimmed V and J ends, which lost 5 bases and 8 bases, there was a span of 20 bases. CDR1 and CDR2 (germline): MNHNY, SVGAGI (reference sequence). The CDR3 is 15 residues long. This chain's CDR3 is CASSRLDSPSGTQYF. The CDR3, as DNA: TGTGCCAGCAGTCGACTGGACAGTCCCTCTGGTACGCAGTATTTT.

A single count supports this clonotype. This sequence joins TRBV9 and TRBJ2-1; 9 positions match TRBD1. V trimming: 0 bases; J trimming: 9 bases; junction bases outside the gene matches: 7. The CDR3 contains 15 residues. CDR1 and CDR2 from the germline V gene are SGDLS and YYNGEE. CDR3 sequence: CASSVGGTGKIEQFF. For the CDR3, the DNA is TGTGCCAGCAGCGTAGGGGGGACAGGGAAAATTGAGCAGTTCTTC.

This clonotype has just a few counts. V gene TRBV28 combines with J gene TRBJ2-3, with TRBD2 matching over 12 bases. Looked up from germline, CDR1 is MDHEN and CDR2 is SYDVKM. With 7 bases clipped from V and 1 base from J, the junction kept 12 bases outside the gene matches. The CDR3 consists of 18 residues. The CDR3 nucleotides read TGTGCCAGCAACAAACTAGCGGGAGGAGGAGTTGGCACAGATACGCAGTATTTT. This sequence encodes CASNKLAGGGVGTDTQYF.

V gene TRBV5-1 combines with J gene TRBJ2-3; TRBD1 or TRBD2 may be the D gene (6 bases each). Germline V gives CDR1 SGHRS, CDR2 YFSETQ. Trimming cost V 3 bases and J 10 bases, with 21 bases left between them. CDR3 size: 15 residues. CDR3 sequence (DNA): TGCGCCAGCAGCTCTACCGGGGGCCAGGTCGAGGCGCAGTATTTT. Its translation: CASSSTGGQVEAQYF.

This clonotype showed up just a few times. This chain links TRBV4-2 with TRBJ1-2; the D is unclear. Germline CDR1 reads LGHNA; CDR2 reads YNFKEQ. The CDR3 is 14 amino acids. V lost 0 bases and J 2 bases, leaving 7 bases between the germline ends. CDR3: CASSQEASNYGYTF. The CDR3 DNA reads as TGTGCCAGCAGCCAAGAAGCCAGCAACTATGGCTACACCTTC.

Details on this clonotype: The junction shows a germline mismatch at one end, possibly a read error. The rearrangement links TRBV7-6 to TRBJ2-3; D ambiguous. The CDR3 length is 13 residues. CDR1 and CDR2 from the germline V gene are SGHVS and FNYEAQ. The CDR3 sequence: CASSSPLGDTQNF. The CDR3 DNA reads as TGTGCCAGCAGCTCGCCCCTCGGAGATACGCAGAATTTT.

J is TRBJ1-4 and V is TRBV9; the D gene is possibly TRBD1 (6 bases). With 0 bases removed from V and 4 bases from J, the gap between germline ends came to 10 bases. CDR1 and CDR2 from the germline V gene are SGDLS and YYNGEE. The CDR3 contains 15 residues. The CDR3 reads CASSVVDRDNEKLFF. The CDR3 coding sequence is TGTGCCAGCAGCGTAGTGGACAGAGATAATGAAAAACTGTTTTTT.